This T cell receptor (beta chain) appears in the sequencing data of a study of human T cells and chemical hapten exposure. Unique molecular identifiers were attached to individual cDNA molecules during library preparation. A single record per CDR3 protein comes from TCRdb applying MiXCR to the RACE reads. Of around 150,000 distinct CDR3 sequences listed, more than 12% are singletons. Study results and limitations: The presence of alopecia in the donors means their immune response may differ from healthy people's.

Time point described: patch test 1, 2 weeks after DPC sensitization. Documented treatment: therapeutic diphenylcyclopropenone sensitization with weekly scalp DPC. The donor pool consisted of alopecia patients aged 18 to 70 years, considered suitable for DPC. Extraction yielded total RNA from whole blood (unfractionated). This clonotype was recorded only once. Its antigen is not identified. Trimming shortened V by 7 bases and J by 0 bases, and 12 bases separated the two germline ends. Germline V gives CDR1 MNHEY, CDR2 SVGAGI. The CDR3 is 14 residues long. This clonotype originated in a woman under 40 with alopecia areata. Some clones in this sample may be carry-over from other donors' samples. The chain has TRBV6-5 and TRBJ2-5; perhaps TRBD2 as D (7 bases). This material consisted of whole blood, taken in connection with sensitization to the hapten diphenylcyclopropenone (DPC). The CDR3 loop is CASKNGGHQETQYF. CDR3 DNA: TGTGCCAGCAAGAACGGGGGGCACCAAGAGACCCAGTACTTC.